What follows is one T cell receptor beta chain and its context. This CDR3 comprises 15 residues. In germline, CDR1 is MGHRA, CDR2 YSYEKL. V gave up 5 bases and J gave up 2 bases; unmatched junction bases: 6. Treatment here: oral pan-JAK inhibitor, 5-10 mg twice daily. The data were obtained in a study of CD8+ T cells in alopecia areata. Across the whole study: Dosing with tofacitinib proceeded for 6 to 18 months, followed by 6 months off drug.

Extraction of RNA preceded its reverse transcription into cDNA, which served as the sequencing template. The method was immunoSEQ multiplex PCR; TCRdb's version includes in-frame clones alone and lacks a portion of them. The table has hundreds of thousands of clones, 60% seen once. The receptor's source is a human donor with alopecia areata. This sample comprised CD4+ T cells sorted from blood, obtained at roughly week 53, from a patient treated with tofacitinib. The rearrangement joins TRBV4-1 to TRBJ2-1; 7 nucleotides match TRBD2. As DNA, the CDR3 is TGCGCCAGCAGCAAGAGCGGGAACACCTACAATGAGCAGTTCTTC. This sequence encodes CASSKSGNTYNEQFF.